This T cell receptor beta chain was sequenced in a study of cytomegalovirus exposure and HLA in healthy donors. The CDR3 spans 14 residues. Trimming took 11 bases from V and 0 from J, leaving 11 bases between them. Germline V gene data show CDR1 as MDHEN and CDR2 as SYDVKM. PCR primers comprised 60 Vbeta and 13 Jbeta primers. TCRdb's table, derived via immunoSEQ multiplex PCR, lists solely in-frame clones and lacks some. The sample shows 110,000 to 150,000 clones, 73% of them seen only once. Study conclusions and caveats: Immune exposure information comprised only CMV serostatus.

Of note for this clone: The antigen is unknown.

The chain employs TRBV28 and TRBJ1-6; D is unclear. What was sequenced was PBMCs. The TCR sequence derives from a human donor in good health. CDR3 in DNA: TGTGCCGGAGGCAGGAGCTCCTATAATTCACCCCTCCACTTT. Its protein product is CAGGRSSYNSPLHF.